This T cell receptor (beta chain) stems from a study of blood T cell repertoires in COVID-19. The CDR3 length is 15 residues. V was pared by 2 bases and J by 5 bases, with 16 bases between. Germline CDR1 SGHRS, CDR2 YFSETQ. Sequencing was performed with immunoSEQ multiplex PCR; in TCRdb, only in-frame clones are kept and a portion is missing. The sample holds under 300,000 clones, roughly 86% seen once. Sample: peripheral blood. The chain recombines TRBV5-1 with TRBJ1-1; D might be TRBD1 (5 bases). The TCR originated in a man aged 50 or older with acute or convalescent COVID-19. The CDR3 nucleotides read TGCGCCAGCAGCTTTGGGGGAAGGGGAGGTACTGAAGCTTTCTTT. Its protein is CASSFGGRGGTEAFF. Full variable domain (missing parts from reference TRBV5-1 and TRBJ1-1): KAGVTQTPRYLIKTRGQQVTLSCSPISGHRSVSWYQQTPGQGLQFLFEYFSETQRNKGNFPGRFSGRQFSNSRSEMNVSTLELGDSALYLCASSFGGRGGTEAFFGQGTRLTVV.